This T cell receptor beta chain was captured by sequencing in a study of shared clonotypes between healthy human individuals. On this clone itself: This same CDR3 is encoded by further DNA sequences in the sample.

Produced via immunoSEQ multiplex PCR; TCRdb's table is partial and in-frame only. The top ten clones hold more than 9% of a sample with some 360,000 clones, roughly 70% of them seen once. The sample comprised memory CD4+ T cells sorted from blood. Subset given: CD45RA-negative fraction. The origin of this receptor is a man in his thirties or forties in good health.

CDR3 sequence: CSAGGDTQYF. Written as DNA, the CDR3 is TGCAGCGCGGGGGGCGATACGCAGTATTTT. This sequence joins TRBV29-1 and TRBJ2-3; possibly TRBD2 for D (7 bases). The CDR3 length is 10 residues. The germline V gene has CDR1 SQVTM and CDR2 ANQGSEA. Trimming removed 7 bases from V and 6 bases from J, with 8 bases in between.